Each of the 32 T cell receptor beta chains below was sequenced from the same sample in a study of shared clonotypes between healthy human individuals. TCRdb's copy holds only in-frame clones and misses some; the assay was immunoSEQ multiplex PCR. The sample lists a few million clones, roughly 95% seen once, with 0.1% to 0.15% in the top ten. Sequencing was carried out using naive CD4+ T cells sorted from blood. The subset: CD45RA+ positively selected. These receptors were obtained from a young man in good health.

The chain links TRBV6-6 to TRBJ2-5, with no clear D. The ends were cut back, 6 bases at V and 5 bases at J, with 7 bases in the middle. CDR1 is MNHNY, CDR2 SVGAGI, per germline (reference sequence). The CDR3 is 11 amino acids. The CDR3 coding sequence is TGTGCCAGCAGACGGATGGAGACCCAGTACTTC. Its translation: CASRRMETQYF.

The chain employs TRBV19 and TRBJ2-7, with TRBD1 matching 7 bases. V trimming: 0 bases; J trimming: 4 bases; junction bases outside the gene matches: 6. The CDR3 sequence is 15 residues long. In germline, CDR1 is LNHDA, CDR2 SQIVND (reference sequence). Here the CDR3 DNA reads TGTGCCAGTAGTATAGAGGCAGGGGGTTCGTACGAGCAGTACTTC. Translating it yields CASSIEAGGSYEQYF.

This sequence joins TRBV4-1 and TRBJ1-5, with D possibly matching TRBD1 (5 bases). The CDR3 spans 18 residues. Germline CDR1 MGHRA, CDR2 YSYEKL. V was pared by 2 bases and J by 1 base, with 18 bases between. The CDR3 is CASSQFLSGAGSNQPQHF. The CDR3 nucleotides are TGCGCCAGCAGCCAATTCTTGTCCGGGGCAGGGAGCAATCAGCCCCAGCATTTT.

The chain combines TRBV7-8 with TRBJ1-5, with 9 bases aligning to TRBD1. The length of the CDR3 is 19 residues. Germline values: CDR1 SGHVS, CDR2 FQNEAQ. V shed 3 bases and J 2 bases; nucleotides not matched to a gene: 14. CDR3 region: CASSLTGTGSGDRNQPQHF. The CDR3 bases are TGTGCCAGCAGCTTGACCGGGACAGGGTCGGGGGATCGCAATCAGCCCCAGCATTTT.

V is TRBV10-1 and J is TRBJ2-5; TRBD2 matches at 10 bases. The trim removed 4 bases at V and 2 bases at J, leaving 4 bases unmatched. The CDR3 contains 15 residues. Per germline, CDR1 WNHNN and CDR2 SYGVQD (reference sequence). CDR3 sequence reads: CASSGGSGGQETQYF. The CDR3 coding sequence is TGCGCCAGCAGTGGGGGTAGCGGGGGGCAAGAGACCCAGTACTTC.

This clone was seen just once. This rearrangement joins TRBV7-6 to TRBJ2-5; D is uncertain. Germline CDR1 is SGHVS and CDR2 is FNYEAQ. The CDR3 runs to 15 residues. Trimming removed 0 bases from V and 2 bases from J, with 10 bases in between. Here the CDR3 reads CASSLAYGRQETQYF. CDR3 in DNA: TGTGCCAGCAGCTTAGCGTATGGCAGGCAAGAGACCCAGTACTTC. The full variable domain, with the rest looked up from reference TRBV7-6 and TRBJ2-5, is GAGVSQSPRYKVTKRGQDVALRCDPISGHVSLYWYRQALGQGPEFLTYFNYEAQQDKSGLPNDRFSAERPEGSISTLTIQRTEQRDSAMYRCASSLAYGRQETQYFGPGTRLLVL.

This chain connects TRBV15 to TRBJ2-7, with D tentatively TRBD2 (5 bases). V gave up 3 bases and J gave up 3 bases, with 12 bases separating them. The germline gives CDR1 LNHNV, CDR2 YYDKDF (reference sequence). The CDR3 is 14 amino acids. The CDR3 region has the DNA TGTGCCACCAGCAGGGACTTAGGATACTACGAGCAGTACTTC. This encodes CATSRDLGYYEQYF. The full variable domain, completed using reference TRBV15 and TRBJ2-7, is DAMVIQNPRYQVTQFGKPVTLSCSQTLNHNVMYWYQQKSSQAPKLLFHYYDKDFNNEADTPDNFQSRRPNTSFCFLDIRSPGLGDTAMYLCATSRDLGYYEQYFGPGTRLTVT.

The chain combines TRBV28 with TRBJ2-2; 7 nucleotides line up with TRBD1. CDR1 MDHEN and CDR2 SYDVKM come from the germline V gene. CDR3 length equals 14 residues. With V trimmed by 6 bases and J by 5 bases, 6 bases remained unmatched. The CDR3 nucleotides read TGTGCCAGCAGACCGACAGGGCGGACCGGGGAGCTGTTTTTT. Its translation is CASRPTGRTGELFF.

The chain uses TRBV6-6 and TRBJ2-3; D gene ambiguous. From germline, CDR1 is MNHNY and CDR2 SVGAGI (reference sequence). The CDR3 spans 14 residues. The V gene lost 7 bases and the J gene lost 2 bases, with 13 bases spanning the gap. The chain's CDR3 is CASNRRPDTDTQYF. The CDR3 DNA reads as TGTGCCAGCAATCGGAGACCGGACACAGATACGCAGTATTTT.

The count of this clone is one. The chain recombines TRBV28 with TRBJ2-4; D perhaps matches TRBD1 (6 bases). Trimming removed 6 bases at V and 2 bases at J, with 11 bases between. Germline V gives CDR1 MDHEN, CDR2 SYDVKM. CDR3 size: 14 residues. For the CDR3, the DNA is TGTGCCAGCAGGAAACAGGGCACCAAAAACATTCAGTACTTC. Translating gives CASRKQGTKNIQYF.

The chain carries TRBV29-1 and TRBJ2-1; D call uncertain. CDR1 is SQVTM, CDR2 ANQGSEA, per germline. The CDR3 totals 11 residues. V gave up 4 bases and J gave up 6 bases, with 7 bases separating them. CDR3 loop: CSVVRSNEQFF. In DNA, the CDR3 is TGCAGCGTTGTAAGGAGCAATGAGCAGTTCTTC.

The rearrangement joins TRBV29-1 to TRBJ2-7; D may correspond to TRBD1 or TRBD2 (5 bases each). V lost 4 bases and J 6 bases, leaving 10 bases between the germline ends. The CDR3 covers 11 residues. Germline V gene lookup returns CDR1 SQVTM and CDR2 ANQGSEA. CDR3 in amino acids: CSVARDLEQYF. CDR3 nucleotide sequence: TGCAGCGTTGCCCGGGACCTCGAGCAGTACTTC.

The V gene is TRBV6-1, the J gene TRBJ2-3; TRBD2 is a possible D gene (6 bases). Germline CDR1 is MNHNS and CDR2 is SASEGT. This CDR3 comprises 15 residues. Trimming left V 5 bases short and J 2 bases short, with 14 bases between. The CDR3 here is CASSSSGTLTDTQYF. For the CDR3, the DNA is TGTGCCAGCAGTTCTTCCGGGACTCTCACAGATACGCAGTATTTT.

The chain is built from TRBV7-3 and TRBJ1-2; D possibly corresponds to TRBD1 (5 bases). Trimming removed 4 bases from V and 5 bases from J, with 14 bases in between. Germline values: CDR1 SGHTA, CDR2 FQGTGA. The CDR3 loop spans 14 amino acids. CDR3 DNA sequence: TGTGCCAGCAGCTCGGGACCGACAGATTATGGCTACACCTTC. This gives the protein CASSSGPTDYGYTF.

The gene calls are TRBV14 and TRBJ2-3; 7 bases fit TRBD1. Germline CDR1 reads SGHDN; CDR2 reads FVKESK. This CDR3 is built from 16 residues. Trimming at V came to 3 bases and at J to 6 bases, leaving 12 bases not matched to a gene. As DNA, the CDR3 is TGTGCCAGCAGCCAGCCGGGACAGACCTTCGGTGATACGCAGTATTTT. This encodes CASSQPGQTFGDTQYF.

To note about this clone: Its ends do not fully match the called genes, so a read error is possible. V is TRBV7-7 and J is TRBJ2-5; D perhaps matches TRBD2 (5 bases). The CDR3 is 14 amino acids. Germline values: CDR1 SSHAT, CDR2 FNYEAQ (reference sequence). The CDR3 DNA reads as TGTGCTAGCAGCTTAGGTGAAGGACTCGAGACCCAGTACTTC. Translated: CASSLGEGLETQYF.

The chain joins TRBV7-2 to TRBJ2-1, with D hard to call. There are 14 residues in the CDR3. V lost 1 base to trimming and J lost 3 bases, with 7 bases between them. Germline CDR1 SGHTA, CDR2 FQGNSA. The CDR3 DNA reads as TGTGCCAGCAGCTTAGACCTACTCTACAATGAGCAGTTCTTC. It yields the protein CASSLDLLYNEQFF.

This chain uses TRBV10-3 with TRBJ2-2, with 12 bases identical to TRBD2. The V and J ends lost 2 bases and 5 bases, in that order; junction bases with no gene match: 0. The length of the CDR3 is 15 residues. Germline loops: CDR1 ENHRY, CDR2 SYGVKD. CDR3 coding DNA: TGTGCCATCAGTGAGGGACTAGCGGGGACCGGGGAGCTGTTTTTT. Its translation is CAISEGLAGTGELFF.

The J gene is TRBJ2-2, the V gene TRBV19; TRBD1 matches at 10 bases. Germline trimming cut 10 bases from V and 3 bases from J; bases unmatched to any gene: 5. The CDR3 extends over 14 amino acids. In germline, CDR1 is LNHDA, CDR2 SQIVND (reference sequence). The CDR3 loop reads CATRQGADTGELFF. CDR3 sequence (DNA): TGTGCCACTCGACAGGGGGCGGACACCGGGGAGCTGTTTTTT.

With regard to this clone: The sample contains more than one DNA sequence encoding this CDR3. The J gene is TRBJ1-1, the V gene TRBV6-6, with D perhaps matching TRBD1 (6 bases). Germline values: CDR1 MNHNY, CDR2 SVGAGI (reference sequence). Trimming removed 0 bases at V and 2 bases at J, with 7 bases between. The CDR3 is 14 amino acids. CDR3 DNA: TGTGCCAGCAGTTACTCGGGACATAACACTGAAGCTTTCTTT. Translated, it gives CASSYSGHNTEAFF.

This chain links TRBV6-5 with TRBJ2-3, with D perhaps TRBD1 or TRBD2 (5 bases each). V shed 5 bases and J shed 4 bases, with 13 bases lying between them. This CDR3 region has 14 residues. Germline V lookup: CDR1 MNHEY, CDR2 SVGAGI. CDR3 in amino acids: CASSRGRDADTQYF. DNA for the CDR3: TGTGCCAGCAGTAGAGGAAGGGACGCAGATACGCAGTATTTT.

The chain employs TRBV5-6 and TRBJ2-3, with a possible D match to TRBD2 (5 bases). Looked up from germline, CDR1 is SGHDT and CDR2 is YYEEEE. The V and J ends lost 0 bases and 10 bases respectively, with 9 bases between them. The CDR3 runs to 12 residues. CDR3 loop: CASSLGVGAQYF. CDR3 in DNA: TGTGCCAGCAGCTTGGGGGTCGGGGCGCAGTATTTT.

This clone was recorded only once. The chain combines TRBV30 with TRBJ1-6; the D is unclear. The CDR3 has 14 residues. The germline CDR1 and CDR2 sequences are GTSNPN and SVGIG (reference sequence). V shed 4 bases and J shed 7 bases, with 14 bases lying between them. Here the CDR3 reads CAWTQEVWNSPLHF. The CDR3 DNA sequence: TGTGCCTGGACCCAAGAGGTTTGGAATTCACCCCTCCACTTT. Supplemented by reference TRBV30 and TRBJ1-6, the full variable domain reads SQTIHQWPATLVQPVGSPLSLECTVEGTSNPNLYWYRQAAGRGLQLLFYSVGIGQISSEVPQNLSASRPQDRQFILSSKKLLLSDSGFYLCAWTQEVWNSPLHFGNGTRLTVT.

The DNA for the CDR3 is TGTGCCAGCAGCCAAGTGGGGAACACCGGGGAGCTGTTTTTT. As protein: CASSQVGNTGELFF. The chain employs TRBV14 and TRBJ2-2; no firm D call. The germline gives CDR1 SGHDN, CDR2 FVKESK. The CDR3 totals 14 residues. V was trimmed by 1 base and J by 1 base, leaving 4 bases between them.

The gene calls are TRBV10-2 and TRBJ2-1; a weak D match, TRBD1 (6 bases). V was pared by 8 bases and J by 4 bases, with 12 bases between. The CDR3 contains 13 residues. Germline CDR1 and CDR2: WSHSY and SAAADI. CDR3 sequence reads: CASAGTLYNEQFF. The CDR3 region has the DNA TGCGCCAGCGCCGGGACACTGTACAATGAGCAGTTCTTC.

In DNA, the CDR3 is TGTGCCAGCAGCGGGATGGGACAGGTTTTCTTAGGGGCCAACGTCCTGACTTTC. It encodes CASSGMGQVFLGANVLTF. This chain joins TRBV9 and TRBJ2-6; TRBD1 agrees at 8 bases. The CDR3 is made up of 18 amino acids. From germline, CDR1 is SGDLS and CDR2 YYNGEE. V gave up 3 bases and J gave up 4 bases; unmatched junction bases: 12.

The V call is TRBV5-1, the J call TRBJ2-5; 7 bases match TRBD1. Per germline, CDR1 SGHRS and CDR2 YFSETQ. V was pared by 2 bases and J by 1 base, with 8 bases of the junction left unmatched. The CDR3 loop spans 16 amino acids. CDR3 sequence: CASSLGQGVGQETQYF. The CDR3 nucleotides are TGCGCCAGCAGCTTAGGCCAGGGGGTCGGCCAAGAGACCCAGTACTTC. The full variable domain, its missing parts supplied by reference TRBV5-1 and TRBJ2-5, is KAGVTQTPRYLIKTRGQQVTLSCSPISGHRSVSWYQQTPGQGLQFLFEYFSETQRNKGNFPGRFSGRQFSNSRSEMNVSTLELGDSALYLCASSLGQGVGQETQYFGPGTRLLVL.

About this clone: Other DNA sequences in this sample translate to the same CDR3. J is TRBJ1-1 and V is TRBV30; D unclear. The V gene lost 2 bases and the J gene lost 3 bases, with 4 bases spanning the gap. This CDR3 is built from 11 residues. The germline gives CDR1 GTSNPN, CDR2 SVGIG (reference sequence). The CDR3 loop reads CAWSSDTEAFF. CDR3 nucleotide sequence: TGTGCCTGGAGTTCGGACACTGAAGCTTTCTTT.

V usage is TRBV19 and J usage is TRBJ2-1; TRBD2 matches at 14 bases. Looked up from germline, CDR1 is LNHDA and CDR2 is SQIVND (reference sequence). The CDR3 totals 16 residues. The V segment lost 3 bases and the J segment 3 bases; nucleotides outside the gene matches: 1. The CDR3 DNA reads TGTGCCAGTAGTATGGGGACTAGCGGGAGCTACAATGAGCAGTTCTTC. It codes for CASSMGTSGSYNEQFF.

This chain connects TRBV5-1 to TRBJ2-5, with unresolved D. This CDR3 comprises 15 residues. CDR1 and CDR2 (germline): SGHRS, YFSETQ. V lost 0 bases and J 1 base, leaving 10 bases between the germline ends. The CDR3 DNA is TGCGCCAGCAGCTTGGGTGTGGGGATCCAAGAGACCCAGTACTTC. This gives the protein CASSLGVGIQETQYF.

The chain links TRBV18 to TRBJ1-2; no definite D call. Trimming removed 3 bases at V and 4 bases at J, with 18 bases between. CDR1 is KGHSH, CDR2 LQKENI, per germline. The CDR3 is 16 residues long. CDR3 nucleotide sequence: TGTGCCAGCTCACCCTCGGACGCGATCGACGCCTATGGCTACACCTTC. The encoded protein is CASSPSDAIDAYGYTF.

The chain combines TRBV5-4 with TRBJ2-5; 9 positions match TRBD2. Trimming at V came to 1 base and at J to 5 bases, leaving 6 bases not matched to a gene. Germline loops: CDR1 SGHNT, CDR2 YYREEE (reference sequence). This CDR3 is 15 amino acids long. The DNA for the CDR3 is TGTGCCAGCAGCTTGCGGGCTAGCGGGGCGGAGACCCAGTACTTC. Translation: CASSLRASGAETQYF.